This TCR beta chain originates from a study of CD8+ T cells in alopecia areata. Study-wide background: Treatment comprised oral tofacitinib, 5 to 10 mg twice daily, in treated patients. Severity of treated patients was scored by affected scalp percentage.

Whole-study results and caveats: A great number of expanded lesional clones endured in scalp and blood during tofacitinib.

This CDR3 is built from 14 residues. Between the trimmed V and J ends, which lost 0 bases and 1 base, there was a span of 4 bases. In germline, CDR1 is SGDLS, CDR2 YYNGEE. As to this clone: Its antigen remains unknown.

Investigators isolated RNA and reverse transcribed it into cDNA to act as the sequencing template. Measured with immunoSEQ multiplex PCR; TCRdb has only the in-frame clones, and not every one. This sample carries 100,000 to 150,000 clones, 60% to 65% of them seen once, and the ten largest clones take more than 5%. The treatment was: oral pan-JAK inhibitor, 5-10 mg twice daily. The sequence derives from a human donor with alopecia areata. The genes are TRBV9 and TRBJ2-2; D is unclear. Source: CD4+ T cells sorted from blood, taken at week 4, from a patient treated with tofacitinib. The CDR3 spells CASSVGVNTGELFF. The DNA of the CDR3 is TGTGCCAGCAGCGTAGGGGTGAACACCGGGGAGCTGTTTTTT.